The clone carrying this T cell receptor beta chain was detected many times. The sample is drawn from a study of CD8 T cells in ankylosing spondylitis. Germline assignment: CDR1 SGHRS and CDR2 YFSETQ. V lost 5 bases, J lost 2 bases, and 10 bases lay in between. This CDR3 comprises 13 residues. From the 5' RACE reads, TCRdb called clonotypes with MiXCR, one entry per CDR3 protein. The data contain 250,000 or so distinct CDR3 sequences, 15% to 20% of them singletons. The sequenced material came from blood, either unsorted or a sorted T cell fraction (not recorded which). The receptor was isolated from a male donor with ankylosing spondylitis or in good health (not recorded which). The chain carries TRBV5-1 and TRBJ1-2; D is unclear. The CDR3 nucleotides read TGCGCCAGCAGACCCGACGGAAACTATGGCTACACCTTC. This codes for CASRPDGNYGYTF.